Each of the 29 T cell receptor beta chains below was sequenced from the same sample in a study of blood T cell repertoires in COVID-19. Libraries were prepared by immunoSEQ multiplex PCR; TCRdb keeps only in-frame clonotypes and omits some of them. The data contain around 250,000 clones, about 89% of them singletons. Sequencing was carried out using peripheral blood. The source of these receptors is a man aged 35 to 55 with active or convalescent COVID-19.

The chain couples TRBV19 to TRBJ2-1; D uncertain. V lost 1 base, J lost 10 bases, and 5 bases lay in between. Germline-derived CDR1 and CDR2 are LNHDA and SQIVND (reference sequence). The CDR3 runs 11 residues. In DNA, the CDR3 is TGTGCCAGTAGTATAGTTGCGGAGCAGTTCTTC. Translating gives CASSIVAEQFF. The entire variable domain, with the rest obtained from reference TRBV19 and TRBJ2-1, is as follows: DGGITQSPKYLFRKEGQNVTLSCEQNLNHDAMYWYRQDPGQGLRLIYYSQIVNDFQKGDIAEGYSVSREKKESFPLTVTSAQKNPTAFYLCASSIVAEQFFGPGTRLTVL.

The chain joins TRBV25-1 to TRBJ2-7; TRBD1 agrees at 11 bases. Germline CDR1 is MGHDK and CDR2 is SYGVNS. V lost 1 base, J lost 4 bases, and 9 bases stayed unmatched. The CDR3 extends over 17 amino acids. CDR3 loop: CASSESRPGQGAYEQYF. CDR3 DNA: TGTGCCAGCAGTGAATCCCGTCCAGGACAGGGGGCGTACGAGCAGTACTTC.

CDR3 amino acids: CASSFRPGDTGELFF. CDR3 sequence (DNA): TGTGCCAGCAGCTTTCGGCCGGGGGACACCGGGGAGCTGTTTTTT. The chain combines TRBV7-7 with TRBJ2-2, with D maybe TRBD2 (6 bases). There are 15 residues in the CDR3. CDR1 is SSHAT, CDR2 FNYEAQ, per germline (reference sequence). Trimming removed 3 bases at V and 3 bases at J, with 11 bases between.

The V call is TRBV25-1, the J call TRBJ2-5; a weak D match, TRBD2 (5 bases). The V end was cut by 4 bases, the J end by 4 bases, with 19 bases between. This CDR3 comprises 16 residues. Looked up from germline, CDR1 is MGHDK and CDR2 is SYGVNS. In nucleotides, the CDR3 is TGTGCCAGCAGTGCCCCCCGGGCCCGAGGAGGAGAGACCCAGTACTTC. This codes for CASSAPRARGGETQYF.

The V gene is TRBV18, the J gene TRBJ1-5; D may be TRBD1 (5 bases). The germline gives CDR1 KGHSH, CDR2 LQKENI. V lost 4 bases, J lost 2 bases, and 12 bases lay in between. This CDR3 comprises 15 residues. Here the CDR3 reads CASSRGGSGNQPQHF. DNA for the CDR3: TGTGCCAGCTCACGGGGGGGATCTGGCAATCAGCCCCAGCATTTT.

This chain connects TRBV19 to TRBJ2-7; 9 bases line up with TRBD1. The V segment lost 5 bases and the J segment 5 bases; nucleotides outside the gene matches: 10. This CDR3 spans 15 amino acids. Germline V gene sequence: CDR1 LNHDA, CDR2 SQIVND (reference sequence). The CDR3 DNA reads as TGTGCCAGTAGTTTACCGGGACAGGGAGGAGACGAGCAGTACTTC. This sequence encodes CASSLPGQGGDEQYF.

The chain employs TRBV9 and TRBJ2-5; 14 bases match TRBD2. Germline V lookup: CDR1 SGDLS, CDR2 YYNGEE. CDR3 size: 19 residues. V was pared by 4 bases and J by 7 bases, with 18 bases of the junction left unmatched. CDR3 DNA sequence: TGTGCCAGCAGCTCCCCCACCGAGGGACTAGCGGGAGAACCTGGGACCCAGTACTTC. This gives the protein CASSSPTEGLAGEPGTQYF.

The genes are TRBV5-1 and TRBJ1-1; D may be TRBD1 (6 bases). This CDR3 is built from 13 residues. V was shortened by 3 bases and J by 3 bases, with 9 bases between the two germline ends. The germline gives CDR1 SGHRS, CDR2 YFSETQ. The DNA for the CDR3 is TGCGCCAGCAGCTCCGACAGGCACACTGAAGCTTTCTTT. It translates to CASSSDRHTEAFF.

The rearrangement joins TRBV3-1 (or the pseudogene TRBV3-2) to TRBJ2-1, with no clear D. Germline V gene sequence: CDR1 LGHDT, CDR2 YNNKEL (reference sequence). The CDR3 has 10 amino acids. CDR3 in amino acids: CASAGRITFF. DNA for the CDR3: TGTGCTTCAGCAGGCCGGATTACGTTCTTC.

This chain uses TRBV10-3 with TRBJ1-2, with D possibly being TRBD1 (6 bases). Germline values: CDR1 ENHRY, CDR2 SYGVKD. The ends were cut back, 0 bases at V and 4 bases at J, with 15 bases in the middle. CDR3 length: 16 residues. The CDR3 spells CAISESGGGAGYGYTF. CDR3 bases: TGTGCCATCAGTGAGTCAGGGGGGGGCGCTGGCTATGGCTACACCTTC.

The gene calls are TRBV20-1 and TRBJ2-1; TRBD1 matches at 7 bases. Germline CDR1 reads DFQATT; CDR2 reads SNEGSKA (reference sequence). This CDR3 is built from 11 residues. The V and J ends lost 7 bases and 3 bases, in that order; junction bases with no gene match: 0. For the CDR3, the DNA is TGCAGTGGGGACAGCTACAATGAGCAGTTCTTC. Protein sequence: CSGDSYNEQFF.

J is TRBJ1-4 and V is TRBV19; no reliable D call. Looked up from germline, CDR1 is LNHDA and CDR2 is SQIVND (reference sequence). The CDR3 contains 15 residues. Trimming took off 3 bases at V and 7 bases at J, with 15 bases between the two ends. Here the CDR3 DNA reads TGTGCCAGTAGTATCCTCCCTTCCGGGGTTGAAAAACTGTTTTTT. It encodes CASSILPSGVEKLFF.

This rearrangement joins TRBV5-1 to TRBJ1-2, with D maybe TRBD1 (5 bases). Germline CDR1 SGHRS, CDR2 YFSETQ. This CDR3 contains 14 residues. Trimming took 2 bases from V and 2 from J, leaving 10 bases between them. The CDR3 reads CASSLGRQNYGYTF. The CDR3 DNA reads TGCGCCAGCAGCTTAGGCAGACAGAACTATGGCTACACCTTC.

The J gene is TRBJ2-5, the V gene TRBV29-1; D uncertain. The CDR3 loop spans 14 amino acids. CDR1 SQVTM and CDR2 ANQGSEA come from the germline V gene. Trimming pared 2 bases from V and 2 bases from J, leaving 12 bases between. The CDR3 sequence: CSVESTEVQETQYF. CDR3 DNA sequence: TGCAGCGTTGAATCGACCGAGGTTCAAGAGACCCAGTACTTC. The full variable domain, its missing parts supplied by reference TRBV29-1 and TRBJ2-5, is SAVISQKPSRDICQRGTSLTIQCQVDSQVTMMFWYRQQPGQSLTLIATANQGSEATYESGFVIDKFPISRPNLTFSTLTVSNMSPEDSSIYLCSVESTEVQETQYFGPGTRLLVL.

The rearrangement joins TRBV5-4 to TRBJ1-2, with 9 bases aligning to TRBD1. Unmatched junction bases numbered 7, after V lost 3 bases and J lost 7 bases. This CDR3 has 14 amino acids. Germline lookup yields CDR1 SGHNT and CDR2 YYREEE (reference sequence). The CDR3 DNA sequence: TGTGCCAGCAGCTGGGGACAGGGAGGTGGTGGCTACACCTTC. It is translated as CASSWGQGGGGYTF.

In its sample, this clone was seen a few times. The gene calls are TRBV2 and TRBJ1-1; D is perhaps TRBD1 (5 bases). Per germline, CDR1 SNHLY and CDR2 FYNNEI. The CDR3 totals 15 residues. V was trimmed by 7 bases and J by 0 bases, leaving 15 bases between them. CDR3 amino acids: CASKARQGMNTEAFF. In DNA form, the CDR3 reads TGTGCCAGCAAGGCGAGGCAGGGTATGAACACTGAAGCTTTCTTT.

The genes are TRBV9 and TRBJ1-1; 7 bases align to TRBD1. In germline, CDR1 is SGDLS, CDR2 YYNGEE. The V gene end was trimmed by 6 bases and the J gene end by 2 bases; junction bases not matched to a gene: 7. This CDR3 region has 14 residues. The CDR3 nucleotides read TGTGCCAGCACTCCCGGGACAGCCAACACTGAAGCTTTCTTT. The encoded protein is CASTPGTANTEAFF.

This clone was seen once. The chain combines TRBV5-1 with TRBJ2-1, with 11 bases matching TRBD2. With V trimmed by 3 bases and J by 4 bases, 6 bases remained unmatched. The germline gives CDR1 SGHRS, CDR2 YFSETQ. The CDR3 covers 16 residues. CDR3 sequence: CASSSLAGALYNEQFF. The CDR3 DNA reads TGCGCCAGCAGCTCACTAGCGGGAGCCCTTTACAATGAGCAGTTCTTC.

CDR3 sequence (DNA): TGTGCCAGCAGCCGGACAGTTGCCGGGGAGCTGTTTTTT. It encodes CASSRTVAGELFF. This chain uses TRBV6-5 with TRBJ2-2, with D perhaps matching TRBD1 (6 bases). CDR3 length: 13 residues. The germline CDR1 and CDR2 sequences are MNHEY and SVGAGI. The V end was cut by 6 bases, the J end by 6 bases, with 11 bases between.

The chain employs TRBV7-2 and TRBJ1-2; D unresolved. CDR3 length: 14 amino acids. The germline V gene encodes CDR1 SGHTA and CDR2 FQGNSA. Trimming took 4 bases from V and 8 from J, leaving 17 bases between them. The CDR3 reads CASSSPVGGLGYTF. The DNA for the CDR3 is TGTGCCAGCAGCTCACCCGTCGGAGGCCTAGGCTACACCTTC.

The rearrangement links TRBV6-5 to TRBJ2-3; 13 nucleotides agree with TRBD2. Trimming took 2 bases from V and 10 from J; bases not matched to a gene: 9. CDR1 MNHEY and CDR2 SVGAGI come from the germline V gene. The CDR3 runs to 16 residues. The CDR3 DNA follows: TGTGCCAGCAGTTACGGGACTAGCGGGGCGGTACCCTCGCAGTATTTT. It translates to CASSYGTSGAVPSQYF.

This chain links TRBV5-1 with TRBJ2-7; 10 bases fit TRBD2. Germline V gene lookup returns CDR1 SGHRS and CDR2 YFSETQ. This CDR3 spans 14 amino acids. Trimming at V came to 4 bases and at J to 3 bases, leaving 4 bases not matched to a gene. This CDR3 reads CASSVGLADYEQYF. The CDR3, as DNA: TGCGCCAGCAGCGTCGGACTAGCGGACTACGAGCAGTACTTC.

This rearrangement joins TRBV7-3 to TRBJ1-1, with D perhaps TRBD1 (6 bases). Germline-derived CDR1 and CDR2 are SGHTA and FQGTGA. The CDR3 loop spans 13 amino acids. V was trimmed by 5 bases and J by 3 bases, leaving 10 bases between them. The CDR3 spells CASSPGVDTEAFF. CDR3 coding DNA: TGTGCCAGCAGCCCAGGGGTCGACACTGAAGCTTTCTTT.

The chain joins TRBV7-2 to TRBJ2-5; D is undetermined. V was pared by 10 bases and J by 3 bases, with 18 bases between. Germline V gives CDR1 SGHTA, CDR2 FQGNSA. The CDR3 runs 14 residues. The CDR3 spells CATQVSGFKETQYF. In nucleotides, the CDR3 is TGTGCCACCCAGGTATCAGGTTTTAAAGAGACCCAGTACTTC.

The chain carries TRBV10-3 and TRBJ2-6; D is possibly TRBD1 (5 bases). V was shortened by 3 bases and J by 2 bases, with 17 bases between the two germline ends. Germline loops: CDR1 ENHRY, CDR2 SYGVKD. The CDR3 runs 18 residues. In nucleotides, the CDR3 is TGTGCCATCAGTGACGACAGATTATCTTCTGCTGGGGCCAACGTCCTGACTTTC. Translation gives CAISDDRLSSAGANVLTF.

This rearrangement joins TRBV25-1 to TRBJ1-5; D remains unclear. Germline V gene lookup returns CDR1 MGHDK and CDR2 SYGVNS. The ends were cut back, 4 bases at V and 5 bases at J, with 9 bases in the middle. This CDR3 has 13 amino acids. This CDR3 is CASSVHGDQPQHF. The CDR3 DNA follows: TGTGCCAGCAGTGTCCACGGGGATCAGCCCCAGCATTTT.

J is TRBJ2-5 and V is TRBV5-6; D ambiguous. The V gene lost 4 bases and the J gene lost 5 bases, with 6 bases spanning the gap. Per germline, CDR1 SGHDT and CDR2 YYEEEE. This CDR3 is 11 amino acids long. CDR3 residues: CASSLLETQYF. CDR3 coding DNA: TGTGCCAGCAGCCTCCTGGAGACCCAGTACTTC.

This sequence joins TRBV10-2 and TRBJ1-2; D not resolved. The CDR3 contains 12 residues. Between the trimmed V and J ends, which lost 5 bases and 3 bases, there was a span of 7 bases. The V gene's germline CDR1 is WSHSY and CDR2 SAAADI. CDR3 DNA: TGCGCCAGCAGTACAAAAGACTATGGCTACACCTTC. Translated: CASSTKDYGYTF.

The chain uses TRBV19 and TRBJ1-5, with D tentatively TRBD1 (5 bases). CDR1 and CDR2 from the germline V gene are LNHDA and SQIVND (reference sequence). CDR3 length equals 13 residues. Trimming cost V 4 bases and J 7 bases, with 11 bases left between them. CDR3 region: CASSTSRVQPQHF. The CDR3 DNA follows: TGTGCCAGTAGTACGTCCAGGGTCCAGCCCCAGCATTTT.